These 29 T cell receptor beta chains were sequenced from one sample in a study of cytomegalovirus exposure and HLA in healthy donors. Method: immunoSEQ multiplex PCR; TCRdb's copy keeps in-frame clones and lacks some. This table has about 330,000 clones, roughly 88% appearing once. What was sequenced was PBMCs. The origin of the receptors is a woman under 30 in good health and CMV-seronegative.

In its sample, this clone was seen a few times. The chain carries TRBV18 and TRBJ1-2; no definite D call. CDR1 and CDR2 (germline): KGHSH, LQKENI. The ends were cut back, 0 bases at V and 3 bases at J, with 5 bases in the middle. The CDR3 loop spans 13 amino acids. The CDR3 DNA reads TGTGCCAGCTCACCACCGGGAGACTATGGCTACACCTTC. It yields the protein CASSPPGDYGYTF.

The chain uses TRBV27 and TRBJ1-4; 7 positions agree with TRBD1. V lost 7 bases, J lost 1 base, and 12 bases stayed unmatched. The length of the CDR3 is 17 residues. Germline V lookup: CDR1 MNHEY, CDR2 SMNVEV (reference sequence). The CDR3 sequence is CASKQLGGAGTNEKLFF. The CDR3, as DNA: TGTGCCAGCAAGCAATTAGGGGGCGCCGGAACTAATGAAAAACTGTTTTTT.

The rearrangement uses TRBV19 and TRBJ2-1, with D possibly matching TRBD2 (5 bases). V lost 3 bases, J lost 5 bases, and 8 bases lay in between. The germline CDR1 and CDR2 sequences are LNHDA and SQIVND (reference sequence). The CDR3 spans 13 residues. The CDR3 is CASSISGDNEQFF. The CDR3, as DNA: TGTGCCAGTAGTATCTCCGGGGACAATGAGCAGTTCTTC.

The CDR3 DNA sequence: TGTGCCAGCTCACCCGGACTAGCGGACACCGGGGAGCTGTTTTTT. This gives the protein CASSPGLADTGELFF. V gene TRBV18 combines with J gene TRBJ2-2, with 10 positions matching TRBD2. The ends lost 3 bases at V and 3 bases at J; junction bases unmatched: 1. CDR3 size: 15 residues. CDR1 KGHSH and CDR2 LQKENI come from the germline V gene.

On this clone: The germline gene is not matched at one end of the junction; a read error may be the cause. The chain links TRBV15 to TRBJ2-1; maybe TRBD2 (6 bases). The germline gives CDR1 LNHNV, CDR2 YYDKDF (reference sequence). CDR3 length equals 12 residues. Written as DNA, the CDR3 is TGTGCCACCAGCAGGTCGGGGGAATCTTTAATCTTC. This gives the protein CATSRSGESLIF.

This clone was counted a single time. The chain carries TRBV29-1 and TRBJ1-2; no clear D gene. Germline V gene data show CDR1 as SQVTM and CDR2 as ANQGSEA. The CDR3 consists of 14 residues. Trimming removed 0 bases at V and 8 bases at J, with 16 bases between. CDR3 sequence: CSVEETGGREGYTF. Here the CDR3 DNA reads TGCAGCGTTGAAGAAACTGGAGGGCGGGAGGGCTACACCTTC.

This clone has just a few counts. The chain links TRBV10-3 to TRBJ1-4; tentative D call: TRBD1 (6 bases). This CDR3 is built from 16 residues. Trimming left V 0 bases short and J 0 bases short, with 8 bases between. Germline-derived CDR1 and CDR2 are ENHRY and SYGVKD. The CDR3 protein is CAISESTGATNEKLFF. CDR3 nucleotide sequence: TGTGCCATCAGTGAGTCGACAGGTGCAACTAATGAAAAACTGTTTTTT.

V is TRBV7-8 and J is TRBJ2-5; D possibly corresponds to TRBD1 (6 bases). The ends were cut back, 1 base at V and 1 base at J, with 10 bases in the middle. The CDR3 runs 15 residues. The germline gives CDR1 SGHVS, CDR2 FQNEAQ. CDR3: CASSLGDTSQETQYF. The CDR3 DNA is TGTGCCAGCAGCTTAGGGGACACCAGCCAAGAGACCCAGTACTTC.

V is TRBV28 and J is TRBJ1-2; perhaps TRBD1 as D (5 bases). This CDR3 is 15 amino acids long. Trimming left V 2 bases short and J 1 base short, with 11 bases between. Germline V gene data show CDR1 as MDHEN and CDR2 as SYDVKM. The CDR3 bases are TGTGCCAGCAGTTTAGGGGCAGACGTTAACTATGGCTACACCTTC. As protein: CASSLGADVNYGYTF.

This chain joins TRBV27 and TRBJ2-7, with D maybe TRBD1 (6 bases). Germline V gene lookup returns CDR1 MNHEY and CDR2 SMNVEV (reference sequence). This CDR3 is 15 amino acids long. V was clipped by 6 bases and J by 4 bases, with 19 bases between them. The CDR3 nucleotides are TGTGCCAGCAGCCCCTTATTCGCAGGGGATTACGAGCAGTACTTC. Translation: CASSPLFAGDYEQYF.

The chain carries TRBV5-1 and TRBJ2-5; TRBD1 aligns across 7 bases. With 4 bases clipped from V and 4 bases from J, the junction kept 10 bases outside the gene matches. The CDR3 runs 15 residues. CDR1 is SGHRS, CDR2 YFSETQ, per germline. For the CDR3, the DNA is TGCGCCAGCAGCCGATCGACAGGGCTCGGAGAGACCCAGTACTTC. Translating gives CASSRSTGLGETQYF.

This chain uses TRBV4-1 with TRBJ2-1; D perhaps matches TRBD1 (6 bases). The CDR3 has 15 amino acids. Trimming pared 0 bases from V and 6 bases from J, leaving 12 bases between. Germline V gene sequence: CDR1 MGHRA, CDR2 YSYEKL. CDR3 protein: CASSQDRGGGNEQFF. CDR3 bases: TGCGCCAGCAGCCAAGACAGGGGCGGTGGCAATGAGCAGTTCTTC.

The chain is built from TRBV7-9 and TRBJ1-1, with 8 bases aligning to TRBD1. This CDR3 region has 15 residues. Germline loops: CDR1 SEHNR, CDR2 FQNEAQ (reference sequence). Trimming cost V 5 bases and J 0 bases; bases outside gene matches: 5. CDR3 protein: CASSARQGMNTEAFF. The CDR3 DNA is TGTGCCAGCAGCGCTAGACAGGGGATGAACACTGAAGCTTTCTTT.

The chain joins TRBV6-5 to TRBJ2-1, with 7 nucleotides matching TRBD2. This CDR3 is built from 14 residues. Germline-derived CDR1 and CDR2 are MNHEY and SVGAGI. With 5 bases clipped from V and 5 bases from J, the junction kept 6 bases outside the gene matches. This CDR3 reads CASSPSGNHNEQFF. The CDR3, as DNA: TGTGCCAGCAGTCCCAGCGGGAACCACAATGAGCAGTTCTTC.

The rearrangement uses TRBV19 and TRBJ1-2, with D possibly being TRBD1 (6 bases). Trimming pared 3 bases from V and 4 bases from J, leaving 12 bases between. The CDR3 covers 14 residues. Germline CDR1 reads LNHDA; CDR2 reads SQIVND (reference sequence). Here the CDR3 reads CASSIGTSGYGYTF. CDR3 nucleotide sequence: TGTGCCAGTAGTATTGGGACATCCGGCTATGGCTACACCTTC.

The rearrangement joins TRBV19 to TRBJ1-1; D gene ambiguous. The V and J ends lost 2 bases and 7 bases respectively, with 8 bases between them. The CDR3 covers 12 residues. Germline values: CDR1 LNHDA, CDR2 SQIVND (reference sequence). The CDR3 region is CASSIRAGEAFF. The CDR3 bases are TGTGCCAGTAGTATAAGAGCGGGTGAAGCTTTCTTT.

V is TRBV7-9 and J is TRBJ2-1; 10 bases align to TRBD1. CDR1 is SEHNR and CDR2 is FQNEAQ in the germline V gene (reference sequence). This CDR3 region has 16 residues. Trimming took 2 bases from V and 5 from J; bases not matched to a gene: 6. CDR3 protein: CASSLSGTGVHNEQFF. As DNA, the CDR3 is TGTGCCAGCAGCTTAAGTGGGACAGGGGTACACAATGAGCAGTTCTTC.

The J gene is TRBJ1-5, the V gene TRBV2; maybe TRBD1 (5 bases). Between the trimmed V and J ends, which lost 2 bases and 14 bases, there was a span of 13 bases. Germline assignment: CDR1 SNHLY and CDR2 FYNNEI. The CDR3 is 12 amino acids. The CDR3 sequence is CASSESVPGKHF. Here the CDR3 DNA reads TGTGCCAGCAGTGAATCAGTACCAGGGAAGCATTTT.

The table lists this clone with a count of one. V is TRBV15 and J is TRBJ1-2; 8 bases map to TRBD1. This CDR3 is built from 18 residues. Per germline, CDR1 LNHNV and CDR2 YYDKDF (reference sequence). Trimming at V came to 3 bases and at J to 1 base, leaving 13 bases not matched to a gene. In DNA, the CDR3 is TGTGCCACCAGCAGTACTCAACAGGGGGGAACCCATAACTATGGCTACACCTTC. This encodes CATSSTQQGGTHNYGYTF.

CDR3 in amino acids: CASSSPGTSYEQYF. In nucleotides, the CDR3 is TGTGCCAGCAGTTCCCCCGGGACTAGCTACGAGCAGTACTTC. The chain combines TRBV28 with TRBJ2-7, with 8 bases identical to TRBD2. CDR1 is MDHEN and CDR2 is SYDVKM in the germline V gene. The CDR3 sequence is 14 residues long. The V segment lost 4 bases and the J segment 3 bases; nucleotides outside the gene matches: 5. The full variable domain, completed using reference TRBV28 and TRBJ2-7, is DVKVTQSSRYLVKRTGEKVFLECVQDMDHENMFWYRQDPGLGLRLIYFSYDVKMKEKGDIPEGYSVSREKKERFSLILESASTNQTSMYLCASSSPGTSYEQYFGPGTRLTVT.

In this sample, this clone turned up once. The chain is built from TRBV10-3 and TRBJ1-5; no clear D. V was clipped by 2 bases and J by 7 bases, with 15 bases between them. Per the germline V gene, CDR1 is ENHRY and CDR2 is SYGVKD. The CDR3 contains 15 residues. This CDR3 reads CAISEGGLLGQPQHF. In DNA form, the CDR3 reads TGTGCCATCAGTGAGGGCGGGTTACTCGGGCAGCCCCAGCATTTT.

This clone was recorded only once. The chain recombines TRBV5-7 with TRBJ2-1; 9 bases fit TRBD2. TRBV5-7 is treated as an ORF (open reading frame) with a function not yet certain. Trimming at V came to 5 bases and at J to 9 bases, leaving 12 bases not matched to a gene. The CDR3 contains 15 residues. CDR3 loop: CASSFPGLAEVEQFF. The DNA for the CDR3 is TGTGCCAGCAGTTTTCCGGGACTAGCCGAGGTTGAGCAGTTCTTC.

This clone was seen more than once but under ten times. This rearrangement joins TRBV11-3 to TRBJ2-1, with 9 bases fitting TRBD2. Germline-derived CDR1 and CDR2 are SGHNT and YENEEA. V was clipped by 5 bases and J by 0 bases; unmatched bases: 11. The CDR3 spans 18 residues. CDR3 in DNA: TGTGCCAGCAGCCCAGCGGGGGGAGAACGCCACTCCTACAATGAGCAGTTCTTC. Its translation: CASSPAGGERHSYNEQFF. Full variable domain (outside the CDR3, taken from reference TRBV11-3 and TRBJ2-1): EAGVVQSPRYKIIEKKQPVAFWCNPISGHNTLYWYLQNLGQGPELLIRYENEEAVDDSQLPKDRFSAERLKGVDSTLKIQPAELGDSAVYLCASSPAGGERHSYNEQFFGPGTRLTVL.

J is TRBJ1-1 and V is TRBV27, with TRBD1 matching over 7 bases. The CDR3 covers 13 residues. Germline assignment: CDR1 MNHEY and CDR2 SMNVEV (reference sequence). Trimming removed 4 bases from V and 10 bases from J; junction bases left unmatched: 9. The CDR3 spells CASSWGVAGGAFF. CDR3 in DNA: TGTGCCAGCAGTTGGGGAGTTGCAGGGGGAGCTTTCTTT.

The rearrangement joins TRBV9 to TRBJ2-7; TRBD2 is a possible D gene (6 bases). The CDR3 runs 14 residues. From germline, CDR1 is SGDLS and CDR2 YYNGEE. V dropped 3 bases and J dropped 7 bases, with 17 bases sitting between them. In nucleotides, the CDR3 is TGTGCCAGCAGCGCAGCCCCGAGGCGGGAAGAGCAGTACTTC. Translated: CASSAAPRREEQYF.

V and J are TRBV5-1 and TRBJ1-2, with D possibly being TRBD1 (5 bases). Looked up from germline, CDR1 is SGHRS and CDR2 is YFSETQ. V shed 0 bases and J shed 4 bases, with 13 bases lying between them. The CDR3 length is 15 residues. The CDR3 loop is CASSLEAIQGYGYTF. The CDR3, as DNA: TGCGCCAGCAGCTTGGAAGCTATCCAGGGCTATGGCTACACCTTC.

V gene TRBV9 combines with J gene TRBJ2-3; TRBD1 matches at 7 bases. The CDR3 extends over 18 amino acids. V dropped 0 bases and J dropped 4; count of bases not matched to a gene: 14. Germline V gene sequence: CDR1 SGDLS, CDR2 YYNGEE. DNA for the CDR3: TGTGCCAGCAGCGTAGACCCGATAAGGGGGCGCAGGGCAGATACGCAGTATTTT. Translation gives CASSVDPIRGRRADTQYF.

V is TRBV7-9 and J is TRBJ2-3, with D perhaps matching TRBD2 (6 bases). The CDR3 sequence is 13 residues long. Germline assignment: CDR1 SEHNR and CDR2 FQNEAQ (reference sequence). V was shortened by 5 bases and J by 6 bases, with 12 bases between the two germline ends. CDR3 protein: CASSMTGVDTQYF. The DNA for the CDR3 is TGTGCCAGCAGCATGACGGGGGTGGATACGCAGTATTTT.

V usage is TRBV5-1 and J usage is TRBJ2-7, with 7 bases matching TRBD1. This CDR3 has 13 amino acids. V lost 5 bases, J lost 3 bases, and 5 bases stayed unmatched. The germline V gene encodes CDR1 SGHRS and CDR2 YFSETQ. CDR3 protein: CASRWDSLYEQYF. The CDR3 DNA is TGCGCCAGCAGGTGGGACAGCCTCTACGAGCAGTACTTC.